This T cell receptor (beta chain) was sequenced during a study of T cell changes during pregnancy in multiple sclerosis. With 4 bases removed from V and 6 bases from J, the gap between germline ends came to 17 bases. Per the germline V gene, CDR1 is SGHRS and CDR2 is YFSETQ. The length of the CDR3 is 15 residues. Assay: immunoSEQ multiplex PCR; the TCRdb copy retains only in-frame clones and omits some. The sample yields 20,000 or so clones, about nine tenths seen once. The genes are TRBV5-1 and TRBJ2-1; perhaps TRBD2 as D (7 bases). The source was CD8+ T cells from peripheral blood mononuclear cells, collected in the third trimester of pregnancy. This TCR derives from a female donor in good health, enrolled as a control in a pregnancy study. The CDR3 here is CASSLAGGQGNEQFF. The CDR3 nucleotides are TGCGCCAGCAGCCTGGCCGGGGGGCAGGGCAATGAGCAGTTCTTC.